This T cell receptor (beta chain) appears in the sequencing data of a study of blood T cell repertoires in COVID-19. About the research overall: COVID-19 samples from acute and convalescent phases originated in the United States, Italy and Spain. The cDNA or gDNA used as material had been derived from T cells, B-cell-depleted T cells, or PBMCs.

Trimming pared 2 bases from V and 4 bases from J, leaving 12 bases between. The length of the CDR3 is 14 residues. Germline V lookup: CDR1 SGHRS, CDR2 YFSETQ. Study processing details: Reference gene primer amplification gave nucleated cell count estimates. Profiled with immunoSEQ multiplex PCR; TCRdb holds only in-frame clones, not every one. That table furnishes V, J and clone size, whereas the DNA furnished D and trimming. The top ten hold under 1.5% of the sample, which has 200,000 to 250,000 clones, approximately 90% seen once. Sequencing input: peripheral blood. The gene calls are TRBV5-1 and TRBJ2-5, with D possibly being TRBD2 (6 bases). The sequence was obtained from a man aged 25-40 years with acute or convalescent COVID-19. The CDR3, as DNA: TGCGCCAGCAGCTTTGCGGGGAAAACAGAGACCCAGTACTTC. This sequence encodes CASSFAGKTETQYF.